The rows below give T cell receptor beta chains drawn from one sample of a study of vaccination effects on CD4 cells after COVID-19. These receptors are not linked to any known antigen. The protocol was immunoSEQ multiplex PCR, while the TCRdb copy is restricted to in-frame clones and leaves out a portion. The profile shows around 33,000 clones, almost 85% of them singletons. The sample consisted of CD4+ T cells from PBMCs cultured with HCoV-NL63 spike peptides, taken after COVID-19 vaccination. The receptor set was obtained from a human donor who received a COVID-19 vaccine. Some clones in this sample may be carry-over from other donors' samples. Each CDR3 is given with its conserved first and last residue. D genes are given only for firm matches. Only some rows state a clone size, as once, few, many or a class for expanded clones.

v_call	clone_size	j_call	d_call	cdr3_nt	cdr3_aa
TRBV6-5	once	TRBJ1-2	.	TGTGCCAGCAGTCCGTTCCAGATCTATGGCTACACCTTC	CASSPFQIYGYTF
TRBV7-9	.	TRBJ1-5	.	TGTGCCAGCAGTTTGGACAGAAATCAGCCCCAGCATTTT	CASSLDRNQPQHF
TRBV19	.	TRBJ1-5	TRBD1	TGTGCCAGTAGTCCGGGCAGGGGGCTTATTCAGCCCCAGCATTTT	CASSPGRGLIQPQHF
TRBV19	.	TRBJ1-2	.	TGTGCCAGTAACCCTATGCAGGGGAACTATGGCTACACCTTC	CASNPMQGNYGYTF
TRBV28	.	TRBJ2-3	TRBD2	TGTGCCAGCAGTTCCCCCCCAGGCGCGGGGGGAGGAGCAGATACGCAGTATTTT	CASSSPPGAGGGADTQYF
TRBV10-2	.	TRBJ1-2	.	TGCGCCAGCACTGATAGGGGTCTAGTCGGCTACACCTTC	CASTDRGLVGYTF
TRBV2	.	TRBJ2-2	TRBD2	TGTGCCAGCAGTGATATAGCGGGGGGGCCTGTCGGGGAGCTGTTTTTT	CASSDIAGGPVGELFF
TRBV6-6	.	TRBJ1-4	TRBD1	TGTGCCAGCAGAAAGGACAGGGTGAATGAAAAACTGTTTTTT	CASRKDRVNEKLFF
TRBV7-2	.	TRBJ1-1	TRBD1	TGTGCCAGCAGCTTCCAGGGGGGGGGAACTGAAGCTTTCTTT	CASSFQGGGTEAFF
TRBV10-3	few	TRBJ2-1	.	TGTGCCATCAGTGTAGTAGCAGGGGAGCAGTTCTTC	CAISVVAGEQFF
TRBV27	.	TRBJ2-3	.	TGTGCCAGCAGTTCCAGGGGACTGAGCACAGATACGCAGTATTTT	CASSSRGLSTDTQYF
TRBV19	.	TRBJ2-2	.	TGTGCCAGTAGTATAGGAGCAACCAGAAACACCGGGGAGCTGTTTTTT	CASSIGATRNTGELFF
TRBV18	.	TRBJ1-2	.	TGTGCCAGCTCACCGGGGAAGGAGGGCTACACCTTC	CASSPGKEGYTF
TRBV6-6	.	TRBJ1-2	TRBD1	TGTGCCAGCAGTTACCGGGGACAGGGGCAACTCGGCTACACCTTC	CASSYRGQGQLGYTF
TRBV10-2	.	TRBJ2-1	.	TGCGCCAGCCGGAGGCAGGACAATGAGCAGTTCTTC	CASRRQDNEQFF
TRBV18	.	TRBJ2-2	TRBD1	TGTGCCAGCTCAACCGGGACAGGGAACACCGGGGAGCTGTTTTTT	CASSTGTGNTGELFF
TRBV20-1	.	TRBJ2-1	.	TGCAGTGCTAGTATTCCCAGGAGCTCCTACAATGAGCAGTTCTTC	CSASIPRSSYNEQFF
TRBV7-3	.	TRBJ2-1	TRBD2	TGTGCCAGCAGCTTACCGGGGGGGCTTATAAATGAGCAGTTCTTC	CASSLPGGLINEQFF
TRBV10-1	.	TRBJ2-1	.	TGCGCCAGCAGTGAGGGTAGCTTCACATACAATGAGCAGTTCTTC	CASSEGSFTYNEQFF
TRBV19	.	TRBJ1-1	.	TGTGCCAGTAGTTCCTCCCAGGGTGGGAGAAACACTGAAGCTTTCTTT	CASSSSQGGRNTEAFF
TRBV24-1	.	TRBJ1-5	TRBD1	TGTGCCACCAGTGACTCGACAGGGACGGGTCAGCCCCAGCATTTT	CATSDSTGTGQPQHF
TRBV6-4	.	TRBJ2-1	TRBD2	TGTGCCAGCAGTGACAGAGCGGGGGTCTACAATGAGCAGTTCTTC	CASSDRAGVYNEQFF